Below are 17 T cell receptor beta chains sequenced from a single sample in a study of molecular identifiers for immune sequencing clone quantification. TCRdb called the PCR reads again in MiXCR, with one record for every CDR3 protein. There are 400,000 to 600,000 distinct CDR3 sequences in the sample; 20% to 25% occur only once, and approximately 0.8% lies in the top ten. The material sequenced was naive CD8+ T cells from blood, with Jurkat cell RNA spiked in. The sample's subset: FACS-sorted CD8+CD4-CCR7+CD45RA+ naive T cells. These receptors all stem from a human donor in good health. Some libraries in this study had Jurkat cell RNA spiked in.

This clonotype was counted ten times or more. The V and J genes are TRBV25-1 and TRBJ2-7; no definite D call. This CDR3 spans 15 amino acids. Germline V gene sequence: CDR1 MGHDK, CDR2 SYGVNS. V was trimmed by 4 bases and J by 1 base, leaving 14 bases between them. This CDR3 reads CASSASSQGSYEQYF. CDR3 DNA: TGTGCCAGCAGTGCTTCTTCCCAAGGGTCCTACGAGCAGTACTTC.

A remark on this clonotype: The conserved phenylalanine or tryptophan is not found at the CDR3 terminus, so this likely reflects a read error. V usage is TRBV30 and J usage is TRBJ2-7; the D is unclear. Trimming pared 3 bases from V and 0 bases from J, leaving 9 bases between. The CDR3 is made up of 13 amino acids. Germline V gene lookup returns CDR1 GTSNPN and CDR2 SVGIG (reference sequence). The CDR3 region is CAWSAGGSYEQYS. Here the CDR3 DNA reads TGTGCCTGGAGCGCCGGTGGCTCCTACGAGCAGTACTCC.

The sample holds a few counts of this clonotype. CDR3 residues: CASSTDRVEQFF. For the CDR3, the DNA is TGTGCCAGCAGCACGGACAGGGTAGAGCAGTTCTTC. The genes are TRBV7-9 and TRBJ2-1, with 8 nucleotides matching TRBD1. Germline lookup yields CDR1 SEHNR and CDR2 FQNEAQ (reference sequence). CDR3 length: 12 residues. V was pared by 5 bases and J by 10 bases, with 4 bases of the junction left unmatched.

V and J are TRBV10-3 and TRBJ2-7; possible D gene TRBD2, 5 bases. The V end was cut by 0 bases, the J end by 3 bases, with 9 bases between. The germline V gene has CDR1 ENHRY and CDR2 SYGVKD. This CDR3 region has 14 residues. The CDR3 reads CAISESETNYEQYF. CDR3 bases: TGTGCCATCAGTGAGTCGGAGACTAACTACGAGCAGTACTTC.

This clonotype was picked up a small number of times. The rearrangement links TRBV4-3 to TRBJ1-1; the match to TRBD1 covers 11 bases. CDR1 is LGHNA, CDR2 YSLEER, per germline. Trimming removed 0 bases from V and 5 bases from J; junction bases left unmatched: 8. The CDR3 runs to 17 residues. The DNA for the CDR3 is TGCGCCAGCAGCCAAGAGGGGACAGGGGGAGTCTTGACTGAAGCTTTCTTT. As protein: CASSQEGTGGVLTEAFF.

This clonotype was seen at least ten times. This sequence joins TRBV4-3 and TRBJ2-2; a weak D match, TRBD2 (5 bases). V dropped 1 base and J dropped 4 bases, with 10 bases sitting between them. The CDR3 contains 15 residues. CDR1 and CDR2 from the germline V gene are LGHNA and YSLEER. CDR3 DNA sequence: TGCGCCAGCAGCCAAGTTTTGGGAGCCACCGGGGAGCTGTTTTTT. Its translation is CASSQVLGATGELFF.

This clonotype showed up many times. The CDR3 region has the DNA TGTGCCAGCAGCACCGGGACAGCTGAAGCTTTCTTT. Its protein product is CASSTGTAEAFF. The chain combines TRBV7-8 with TRBJ1-1; TRBD1 aligns across 7 bases. This CDR3 comprises 12 residues. The trim removed 5 bases at V and 6 bases at J, leaving 3 bases unmatched. The V gene's germline CDR1 is SGHVS and CDR2 FQNEAQ.

Remarks on this clonotype: A much larger clone differs by one base, so this may be a read error. A read error is likely, as this CDR3 ends without the conserved phenylalanine or tryptophan. The chain couples TRBV2 to TRBJ1-1; no clear D. V lost 11 bases and J lost 3, with 16 bases in between. The CDR3 covers 13 residues. CDR1 and CDR2 (germline): SNHLY, FYNNEI. The CDR3 DNA sequence: TGTGCCGGAATTACACCCCGTCACACTGAAGCTTTCTCT. Its protein product is CAGITPRHTEAFS.

This clonotype was seen a single time. An end of the junction differs from the germline gene, which may be a read error. The gene calls are TRBV6-5 and TRBJ2-2; D tentatively fits TRBD1 or TRBD2 (5 bases each). CDR3 length: 14 residues. Germline V gene data show CDR1 as MNHEY and CDR2 as SVGAGI. The CDR3 bases are TGTGTCAGCAGCCGACAAGGACAAACCGGGGTGCTTTTTTTT. This encodes CVSSRQGQTGVLFF.

This clonotype was observed at least ten times. The chain recombines TRBV30 with TRBJ2-3, with no clear D. The CDR3 totals 11 residues. Trimming took off 0 bases at V and 6 bases at J, with 4 bases between the two ends. Germline assignment: CDR1 GTSNPN and CDR2 SVGIG (reference sequence). The CDR3 is CAWSVEDTQYF. CDR3 in DNA: TGTGCCTGGAGTGTCGAGGATACGCAGTATTTT. The complete variable domain, with remaining parts taken from reference TRBV30 and TRBJ2-3, reads SQTIHQWPATLVQPVGSPLSLECTVEGTSNPNLYWYRQAAGRGLQLLFYSVGIGQISSEVPQNLSASRPQDRQFILSSKKLLLSDSGFYLCAWSVEDTQYFGPGTRLTVL.

In regard to this clonotype: Since a much larger clone is just one base distant, this may be a read error. V usage is TRBV20-1 and J usage is TRBJ2-7; maybe TRBD2 (6 bases). CDR3 length equals 14 residues. Germline assignment: CDR1 DFQATT and CDR2 SNEGSKA (reference sequence). Trimming removed 1 base at V and 2 bases at J, with 12 bases between. The chain's CDR3 is CSARVTRGPYEQYF. Here the CDR3 DNA reads TGCAGTGCTAGAGTTACGCGGGGCCCCTACGAGCAGTACTTC.

As concerns this clonotype: This clone may be a read error of a much larger clone one base away. The V and J genes are TRBV6-4 and TRBJ2-3; D is perhaps TRBD2 (6 bases). Trimming shortened V by 3 bases and J by 2 bases, and 15 bases separated the two germline ends. Germline CDR1 and CDR2: MRHNA and SNTAGT. This CDR3 comprises 16 residues. CDR3 loop: CASSEIIVGLTDTQYF. In DNA form, the CDR3 reads TGTGCCAGCAGTGAGATTATAGTGGGACTCACAGATACGCAGTATTTT.

Comment on this clonotype: This may come from a read error, since a much larger clone is one base off. The genes are TRBV5-3 and TRBJ2-7; D call uncertain. TRBV5-3 is sorted into the ORF group, with uncertain function. The CDR3 length is 10 residues. CDR3 sequence reads: CTSSFYEQYF. In DNA, the CDR3 is TGTACCAGCAGCTTTTACGAGCAGTACTTC.

The table lists this clonotype with a few counts. The chain recombines TRBV27 with TRBJ2-1, with TRBD2 identical over 8 bases. Germline CDR1 is MNHEY and CDR2 is SMNVEV (reference sequence). The ends lost 3 bases at V and 7 bases at J; junction bases unmatched: 11. The CDR3 length is 16 residues. The CDR3 here is CASSLVLAAQGNEQFF. CDR3 DNA: TGTGCCAGCAGTTTGGTACTAGCGGCACAAGGGAATGAGCAGTTCTTC.

This clonotype was observed at least ten times. DNA of the CDR3: TGTGCCAGCAGTGGGTCCGCAACTAATGAAAAACTGTTTTTT. Its translation: CASSGSATNEKLFF. This chain joins TRBV2 and TRBJ1-4; D gene uncertain. CDR1 and CDR2 (germline): SNHLY, FYNNEI. The germline V and J ends were trimmed by 4 bases and 0 bases, with 6 bases remaining between them. The CDR3 contains 14 residues.

This clonotype has more than one count but fewer than ten. The junction shows a germline mismatch at one end, possibly a read error. The chain is built from TRBV6-5 and TRBJ1-6; a possible D gene is TRBD1 (5 bases). This CDR3 contains 14 residues. Germline V gene lookup returns CDR1 MNHEY and CDR2 SVGAGI. The CDR3 loop is CASSYDSLNSPLHF. In DNA, the CDR3 is TGTGCCAGCAGTTACGACAGTCTTAATTCCCCCCTCCACTTT.

Concerning this clonotype: This could be a read error, since a much larger clone is one nucleotide away. This sequence joins TRBV5-3 and TRBJ2-3, with 9 positions matching TRBD2. TRBV5-3 is marked as an open reading frame, function uncertain. V was clipped by 10 bases and J by 4 bases; unmatched bases: 13. This CDR3 is built from 15 residues. DNA of the CDR3: TGTGCCGGCAGCTCGCCGGGACTAGCCCCAGATACGCAGTATTTT. Protein product: CAGSSPGLAPDTQYF.